These 21 T cell receptor beta chains were sequenced from one sample in a study of T-cell memory formation after mild COVID-19. TCRdb re-derived calls from the 5' RACE reads in MiXCR, one entry per CDR3 protein. The table includes a few hundred thousand distinct CDR3 sequences, 15% to 20% detected once. The source material was PBMCs or a T cell subset sorted from them (not recorded which). The receptors derive from a man aged 18 to 35 who had mild COVID-19 (a few samples of this study predate the infection). Cell type and time point are not known.

This clonotype was found a few times. This rearrangement joins TRBV6-5 to TRBJ2-2; TRBD2 aligns across 7 bases. V was pared by 2 bases and J by 9 bases, with 3 bases of the junction left unmatched. Germline V gene lookup returns CDR1 MNHEY and CDR2 SVGAGI. The CDR3 spans 13 residues. CDR3 protein: CASSYGRVRELFF. As DNA, the CDR3 is TGTGCCAGCAGTTACGGGAGGGTCCGGGAGCTGTTTTTT.

V is TRBV20-1 and J is TRBJ2-7; unclear D gene. The CDR3 sequence is 12 residues long. Trimming left V 2 bases short and J 6 bases short, with 11 bases between. CDR1 and CDR2 (germline): DFQATT, SNEGSKA (reference sequence). This CDR3 is CSARIALGEQYF. CDR3 bases: TGCAGTGCTAGAATTGCGCTAGGCGAGCAGTACTTC.

The rearrangement links TRBV12-3 or TRBV12-4 to TRBJ1-6; D is unclear. V gave up 2 bases and J gave up 12 bases, with 8 bases separating them. The CDR3 extends over 12 amino acids. The CDR3 is CASSLPDRPLHF. Written as DNA, the CDR3 is TGTGCCAGCAGTTTACCCGACCGACCCCTCCACTTT.

This clonotype has more than one count but fewer than ten. The CDR3 sequence is CSAYPPSSGGSDTQYF. As DNA, the CDR3 is TGCAGTGCTTACCCTCCCTCTAGCGGGGGCTCAGATACGCAGTATTTT. The chain joins TRBV20-1 to TRBJ2-3; 10 positions match TRBD2. Trimming took 5 bases from V and 4 from J; bases not matched to a gene: 12. CDR3 length: 16 residues. Germline assignment: CDR1 DFQATT and CDR2 SNEGSKA (reference sequence).

This clonotype has just a few counts. The gene calls are TRBV3-1 and TRBJ1-5, with 7 bases that match TRBD1. CDR1 is LGHDT, CDR2 YNNKEL, per germline (reference sequence). Trimming cost V 3 bases and J 9 bases; bases outside gene matches: 8. CDR3 length: 14 amino acids. This chain's CDR3 is CASSQSTGWWPQHF. The CDR3 DNA is TGTGCCAGCAGCCAGTCGACAGGGTGGTGGCCCCAGCATTTT.

The sample holds a few counts of this clonotype. V is TRBV12-3 or TRBV12-4 and J is TRBJ2-5; 7 positions agree with TRBD1. This CDR3 comprises 13 residues. V dropped 7 bases and J dropped 5; count of bases not matched to a gene: 7. DNA of the CDR3: TGTGCCAGCACCCAAGGGACAGATGAGACCCAGTACTTC. It translates to CASTQGTDETQYF.

In its sample, this clonotype was seen a few times. The chain links TRBV19 to TRBJ1-1; D remains ambiguous. Germline V gene lookup returns CDR1 LNHDA and CDR2 SQIVND (reference sequence). V was cut by 7 bases and J by 1 base, with 13 bases left in between. The CDR3 loop spans 14 amino acids. CDR3 loop: CASISTETNTEAFF. The CDR3, as DNA: TGTGCCAGTATTAGCACCGAGACGAACACTGAAGCTTTCTTT.

This clonotype was seen only a few times. J is TRBJ2-5 and V is TRBV12-3 or TRBV12-4; 7 bases match TRBD2. The CDR3 consists of 14 residues. V was pared by 0 bases and J by 5 bases, with 3 bases of the junction left unmatched. The CDR3 DNA reads as TGTGCCAGCAGTTTAGCCGCGGGGGTTGAGACCCAGTACTTC. Translating gives CASSLAAGVETQYF.

The chain recombines TRBV29-1 with TRBJ2-2, with D unclear. Germline V lookup: CDR1 SQVTM, CDR2 ANQGSEA. CDR3 length: 11 amino acids. V lost 7 bases, J lost 4 bases, and 7 bases lay in between. CDR3 in amino acids: CSAQSTGELFF. The CDR3 DNA sequence: TGCAGCGCCCAGAGCACCGGGGAGCTGTTTTTT.

In this sample, this clonotype turned up many times. This sequence joins TRBV20-1 and TRBJ2-1, with TRBD2 matching 10 bases. CDR3 length: 15 amino acids. Trimming removed 5 bases from V and 9 bases from J; junction bases left unmatched: 13. Germline V gene sequence: CDR1 DFQATT, CDR2 SNEGSKA (reference sequence). CDR3 residues: CSAPLAGGLLGEQFF. The CDR3 coding sequence is TGCAGTGCTCCCTTAGCGGGGGGTCTCCTGGGTGAGCAGTTCTTC.

This clonotype occurred a few times. The V gene is TRBV6-5, the J gene TRBJ1-4; perhaps TRBD1 as D (6 bases). CDR1 and CDR2 (germline): MNHEY, SVGAGI. This CDR3 comprises 13 residues. Trimming left V 5 bases short and J 11 bases short, with 15 bases between. The CDR3 here is CASSPLTGYKLFF. In nucleotides, the CDR3 is TGTGCCAGCAGTCCCTTAACAGGGTATAAACTGTTTTTT.

This clonotype was picked up a small number of times. V usage is TRBV4-3 and J usage is TRBJ2-7; the D is unclear. Trimming pared 0 bases from V and 2 bases from J, leaving 14 bases between. Germline V lookup: CDR1 LGHNA, CDR2 YSLEER. The CDR3 is 16 amino acids. The CDR3 bases are TGCGCCAGCAGCCAAGATCCTGAGGACGGTACCTACGAGCAGTACGTC. This encodes CASSQDPEDGTYEQYV.

The chain couples TRBV7-8 to TRBJ2-3; D gene uncertain. This CDR3 region has 15 residues. From germline, CDR1 is SGHVS and CDR2 FQNEAQ. With 1 base removed from V and 2 bases from J, the gap between germline ends came to 10 bases. CDR3 region: CASSLGVTPTDTQYF. The CDR3 DNA is TGTGCCAGCAGCTTAGGGGTGACTCCCACAGATACGCAGTATTTT. Supplemented by reference TRBV7-8 and TRBJ2-3, the full variable domain reads GAGVSQSPRYKVAKRGQDVALRCDPISGHVSLFWYQQALGQGPEFLTYFQNEAQLDKSGLPSDRFFAERPEGSVSTLKIQRTQQEDSAVYLCASSLGVTPTDTQYFGPGTRLTVL.

The chain recombines TRBV29-1 with TRBJ2-3; tentatively, D is TRBD2 (7 bases). This CDR3 spans 13 amino acids. Germline V CDR1 and CDR2: SQVTM, ANQGSEA. Trimming stripped 7 bases from V and 6 bases from J, with 17 bases between. The CDR3 sequence: CSAEGGGGDTQYF. The CDR3 nucleotides are TGCAGCGCGGAAGGCGGGGGCGGGGATACGCAGTATTTT.

V usage is TRBV9 and J usage is TRBJ2-5; D gene ambiguous. This CDR3 is built from 13 residues. Germline V gene lookup returns CDR1 SGDLS and CDR2 YYNGEE. V was pared by 0 bases and J by 1 base, with 4 bases between. CDR3 loop: CASSVDSQETQYF. DNA of the CDR3: TGTGCCAGCAGCGTAGACAGCCAAGAGACCCAGTACTTC.

This clonotype was counted between two and nine times. The chain couples TRBV29-1 to TRBJ1-1; tentative D call: TRBD1 (6 bases). V gave up 2 bases and J gave up 1 base, with 11 bases separating them. Germline CDR1 and CDR2: SQVTM and ANQGSEA. The CDR3 has 14 residues. The DNA for the CDR3 is TGCAGCGTTGAACCGGGGGCGGGGAACACTGAAGCTTTCTTT. It yields the protein CSVEPGAGNTEAFF.

V gene TRBV6-1 combines with J gene TRBJ2-1; TRBD2 matches 7 bases. V trimming: 3 bases; J trimming: 8 bases; junction bases outside the gene matches: 7. This CDR3 has 14 residues. Germline V lookup: CDR1 MNHNS, CDR2 SASEGT. This chain's CDR3 is CASSEWGGSHEQFF. CDR3 bases: TGTGCCAGCAGTGAGTGGGGGGGGTCCCATGAGCAGTTCTTC.

The chain has TRBV9 and TRBJ2-5; TRBD1 matches 9 bases. CDR1 is SGDLS, CDR2 YYNGEE, per germline. Trimming at V came to 3 bases and at J to 1 base, leaving 4 bases not matched to a gene. There are 15 residues in the CDR3. CDR3 loop: CASSAGTGTQETQYF. DNA of the CDR3: TGTGCCAGCAGCGCCGGGACAGGGACCCAAGAGACCCAGTACTTC. Filled out from reference TRBV9 and TRBJ2-5, the complete variable domain reads DSGVTQTPKHLITATGQRVTLRCSPRSGDLSVYWYQQSLDQGLQFLIQYYNGEERAKGNILERFSAQQFPDLHSELNLSSLELGDSALYFCASSAGTGTQETQYFGPGTRLLVL.

In this sample, this clonotype turned up a few times. The chain recombines TRBV20-1 with TRBJ2-7; possible D gene TRBD1, 5 bases. The CDR3 covers 13 residues. The germline CDR1 and CDR2 sequences are DFQATT and SNEGSKA (reference sequence). V was clipped by 5 bases and J by 5 bases, with 16 bases between them. The CDR3 spells CSAYRFLGHEQYV. The CDR3 region has the DNA TGCAGTGCTTACAGGTTCCTAGGGCACGAGCAGTACGTC.

The CDR3 protein is CASSLPGGQGRTDTQYF. CDR3 in DNA: TGCGCCAGCAGCTTGCCAGGGGGACAGGGTCGCACAGATACGCAGTATTTT. The chain has TRBV5-1 and TRBJ2-3; 9 bases agree with TRBD1. Germline V CDR1 and CDR2: SGHRS, YFSETQ. Losses at the gene ends were 1 base for V and 1 base for J; bases not matched to a gene: 7. The CDR3 runs 17 residues. Full variable domain (outside the CDR3, taken from reference TRBV5-1 and TRBJ2-3): KAGVTQTPRYLIKTRGQQVTLSCSPISGHRSVSWYQQTPGQGLQFLFEYFSETQRNKGNFPGRFSGRQFSNSRSEMNVSTLELGDSALYLCASSLPGGQGRTDTQYFGPGTRLTVL.

The rearrangement joins TRBV6-2 or TRBV6-3 to TRBJ2-3; D gene uncertain. V dropped 5 bases and J dropped 10 bases, with 16 bases sitting between them. CDR1 MNHEY and CDR2 SVGEGT come from the germline V gene. The CDR3 consists of 13 residues. CDR3 in DNA: TGTGCCAGCAGTCAACTTGACTCGGCTCCGCAGTATTTT. This translates into CASSQLDSAPQYF.